Below are 21 T cell receptor beta chains sequenced from a single sample in a study of T cell repertoires in cytomegalovirus infection. What these receptors recognize is not known. TCRdb ran MiXCR on the reads and lists one entry per CDR3 protein. This table holds some 940,000 distinct CDR3 sequences, roughly 30% found once. This specimen was cultured CD8+ T cells from PBMCs, taken from culture after CMV antigen stimulation. The receptors were sampled from a human donor in good health (CMV status not recorded). Some clones in this sample may be carry-over from other donors' samples.

The chain recombines TRBV27 with TRBJ1-1; D is undetermined. V was cut by 9 bases and J by 4 bases, with 15 bases left in between. From germline, CDR1 is MNHEY and CDR2 SMNVEV (reference sequence). This CDR3 contains 13 residues. CDR3 amino acids: CASRPGSVTEAFF. DNA for the CDR3: TGTGCCAGTCGGCCGGGGTCGGTCACTGAAGCTTTCTTT.

The J gene is TRBJ1-1, the V gene TRBV7-6, with 7 bases lining up with TRBD1. The CDR3 totals 14 residues. Germline-derived CDR1 and CDR2 are SGHVS and FNYEAQ. Trimming removed 2 bases from V and 4 bases from J; junction bases left unmatched: 4. CDR3 in amino acids: CASSLLPGGTEAFF. In DNA form, the CDR3 reads TGTGCCAGCAGCTTACTCCCAGGGGGCACTGAAGCTTTCTTT.

CDR3: CASKAGGPIDTQYF. Written as DNA, the CDR3 is TGTGCCAGCAAGGCGGGGGGGCCGATAGATACGCAGTATTTT. The V gene is TRBV6-2 or TRBV6-3, the J gene TRBJ2-3; 9 bases fit TRBD2. Germline CDR1 and CDR2: MNHEY and SVGEGT. Trimming cost V 7 bases and J 5 bases; bases outside gene matches: 7. The CDR3 extends over 14 amino acids.

This clonotype was seen a single time. Here the CDR3 reads CASSSTGSGGYEQYV. The CDR3 DNA sequence: TGTGCCAGCAGCTCGACGGGTAGCGGGGGATACGAGCAGTACGTC. J is TRBJ2-7 and V is TRBV7-9, with 9 bases aligning to TRBD2. Germline V lookup: CDR1 SEHNR, CDR2 FQNEAQ (reference sequence). CDR3 length equals 15 residues. V gave up 4 bases and J gave up 4 bases; unmatched junction bases: 8.

This chain joins TRBV6-2 or TRBV6-3 and TRBJ2-7; TRBD1 agrees at 7 bases. From germline, CDR1 is MNHEY and CDR2 SVGEGT. The junction had 11 bases not matched to a gene; V was cut back by 8 bases and J by 7 bases. This CDR3 has 13 residues. CDR3 loop: CASAGGLSWEQYV. CDR3 nucleotides: TGTGCCAGCGCAGGGGGTCTATCTTGGGAGCAGTACGTC.

The chain has TRBV6-6 and TRBJ1-1, with a possible D match to TRBD1 (5 bases). The CDR3 consists of 14 residues. Germline CDR1 and CDR2: MNHNY and SVGAGI (reference sequence). Trimming took off 8 bases at V and 3 bases at J, with 16 bases between the two ends. The CDR3 is CASFLARVDTEAFF. DNA for the CDR3: TGTGCCAGCTTCCTAGCCAGGGTTGACACTGAAGCTTTCTTT.

This chain connects TRBV19 to TRBJ2-5, with no clear D. The V end was cut by 2 bases, the J end by 0 bases, with 7 bases between. The CDR3 runs to 14 residues. Germline CDR1 LNHDA, CDR2 SQIVND (reference sequence). This chain's CDR3 is CASSILEDQETQYF. The DNA for the CDR3 is TGTGCCAGTAGTATACTTGAGGACCAAGAGACCCAGTACTTC.

In this sample, this clonotype turned up a few times. V usage is TRBV6-5 and J usage is TRBJ1-1; a possible D gene is TRBD1 (6 bases). Looked up from germline, CDR1 is MNHEY and CDR2 is SVGAGI. The CDR3 covers 15 residues. V shed 0 bases and J shed 3 bases, with 11 bases lying between them. The CDR3 coding sequence is TGTGCCAGCAGTTACTCTGGGGGGCTTCACACTGAAGCTTTCTTT. Translation gives CASSYSGGLHTEAFF.

This clonotype has more than one count but fewer than ten. This chain connects TRBV27 to TRBJ1-5; D not resolved. The V end was cut by 5 bases, the J end by 1 base, with 12 bases between. The germline V gene encodes CDR1 MNHEY and CDR2 SMNVEV (reference sequence). The CDR3 runs to 15 residues. The CDR3 spells CASSLHPKSNQPQHF. As DNA, the CDR3 is TGTGCCAGCAGTCTTCACCCGAAAAGCAATCAGCCCCAGCATTTT.

The chain is built from TRBV4-1 and TRBJ2-3, with a weak D call TRBD1 (9 bases). With 0 bases removed from V and 1 base from J, the gap between germline ends came to 14 bases. The germline gives CDR1 MGHRA, CDR2 YSYEKL. The CDR3 loop spans 17 amino acids. CDR3 sequence (DNA): TGCGCCAGCAGCCAAGATAGCGGGACAGGGCGCACAGATACGCAGTATTTT. As protein: CASSQDSGTGRTDTQYF.

This clonotype was seen more than once but under ten times. V is TRBV2 and J is TRBJ2-3; TRBD1 matches 8 bases. The junction had 8 bases not matched to a gene; V was cut back by 7 bases and J by 2 bases. Germline CDR1 reads SNHLY; CDR2 reads FYNNEI. The CDR3 extends over 15 amino acids. The CDR3 reads CASIFYQGATDTQYF. DNA for the CDR3: TGTGCCAGCATTTTTTATCAGGGGGCCACAGATACGCAGTATTTT.

The V gene is TRBV19, the J gene TRBJ2-7, with 11 bases matching TRBD1. V trimming: 2 bases; J trimming: 5 bases; junction bases outside the gene matches: 5. CDR3 length: 15 amino acids. CDR1 is LNHDA and CDR2 is SQIVND in the germline V gene (reference sequence). The CDR3 sequence: CASSIRDRGFDEQYF. The CDR3 nucleotides are TGTGCCAGTAGTATACGGGACAGGGGGTTCGACGAGCAGTACTTC.

This sequence joins TRBV4-1 and TRBJ2-3, with TRBD2 matching 7 bases. CDR3 size: 18 residues. Germline assignment: CDR1 MGHRA and CDR2 YSYEKL. The V gene end was trimmed by 1 base and the J gene end by 4 bases; junction bases not matched to a gene: 14. The CDR3 is CASSQAAPPAGNADTQYF. The DNA of the CDR3 is TGCGCCAGCAGCCAAGCTGCCCCGCCAGCGGGGAATGCAGATACGCAGTATTTT.

The rearrangement uses TRBV12-5 and TRBJ1-1; D ambiguous. V shed 1 base and J shed 7 bases, with 19 bases lying between them. The CDR3 extends over 16 amino acids. Germline V gene lookup returns CDR1 LGHNT and CDR2 FRNRAP. This chain's CDR3 is CASGLGLRRHRGEAFF. The CDR3 DNA sequence: TGTGCTAGTGGTTTGGGCCTTCGGAGGCATCGGGGTGAAGCTTTCTTT.

The chain combines TRBV7-4 with TRBJ2-7, with a weak D call TRBD2 (6 bases). V was cut by 7 bases and J by 4 bases, with 23 bases left in between. This CDR3 is built from 16 residues. Germline V gives CDR1 SGHVT, CDR2 SQSDAQ. The CDR3 sequence is CASIPHRDFGVYEQYV. CDR3 coding DNA: TGTGCCAGCATCCCCCACCGGGACTTCGGGGTTTACGAGCAGTACGTC.

This chain joins TRBV10-3 and TRBJ1-1; D remains ambiguous. This CDR3 region has 12 residues. The ends were cut back, 2 bases at V and 7 bases at J, with 8 bases in the middle. Germline V CDR1 and CDR2: ENHRY, SYGVKD. The CDR3 region has the DNA TGTGCCATCAGTGAGACAGATTATGAAGCTTTCTTT. It specifies CAISETDYEAFF.

This clonotype was observed many times. This chain connects TRBV7-9 to TRBJ2-6; 9 positions match TRBD1. The CDR3 is made up of 18 amino acids. The V gene end was trimmed by 5 bases and the J gene end by 1 base; junction bases not matched to a gene: 9. CDR1 and CDR2 (germline): SEHNR, FQNEAQ (reference sequence). The CDR3 DNA sequence: TGTGCCAGCAGCGACCTACAGGGGGCAGGGTCTGGGGCCAACGTCCTGACTTTC. It specifies CASSDLQGAGSGANVLTF. Using reference TRBV7-9 and TRBJ2-6 for the parts outside the CDR3, the full variable domain is DTGVSQNPRHKITKRGQNVTFRCDPISEHNRLYWYRQTLGQGPEFLTYFQNEAQLEKSRLLSDRFSAERPKGSFSTLEIQRTEQGDSAMYLCASSDLQGAGSGANVLTFGAGSRLTVL.

This chain connects TRBV20-1 to TRBJ1-1; no clear D gene. V shed 6 bases and J shed 5 bases, with 16 bases lying between them. Germline V lookup: CDR1 DFQATT, CDR2 SNEGSKA (reference sequence). The CDR3 is made up of 13 amino acids. The CDR3 nucleotides are TGCAGTGCCTCTAGTCGTCGAAATACTGAAGCTTTCTTT. This translates into CSASSRRNTEAFF.

The J gene is TRBJ1-1, the V gene TRBV19, with D hard to call. The germline V gene encodes CDR1 LNHDA and CDR2 SQIVND (reference sequence). The CDR3 is made up of 11 amino acids. V lost 7 bases and J lost 10, with 13 bases in between. CDR3 nucleotides: TGTGCCAGTATCGTCGACCGGGGAGCTTTCTTT. Its protein is CASIVDRGAFF.

This sequence joins TRBV2 and TRBJ2-5; the D is unclear. Germline CDR1 and CDR2: SNHLY and FYNNEI. V was clipped by 5 bases and J by 2 bases, with 12 bases between them. This CDR3 has 14 amino acids. The CDR3 DNA reads as TGTGCCAGCAGTAATGTAGGCCTACAAGAGACCCAGTACTTC. Translating it yields CASSNVGLQETQYF.

CDR3 protein: CASSLNGGSNQPQHF. The DNA for the CDR3 is TGTGCCAGCAGCTTGAACGGGGGAAGCAATCAGCCCCAGCATTTT. The chain recombines TRBV5-5 with TRBJ1-5, with D possibly matching TRBD1 (5 bases). Trimming removed 1 base from V and 1 base from J, with 9 bases in between. Germline V CDR1 and CDR2: SGHKS, YYEKEE (reference sequence). There are 15 residues in the CDR3.